The next 3 T cell receptor beta chains were all read from a single sample in a study of beta chain features in type 1 diabetes. Since all of the isolated RNA was reverse transcribed, expressed TCRB transcripts were what got sequenced. Profiled with immunoSEQ multiplex PCR; TCRdb holds only in-frame clones, not every one. The table has around 340,000 clones, 15% to 20% seen once. The specimen sequenced was naive CD4+ T cells from blood. These receptors came from a woman in her late teens or twenties in good health.

The chain carries TRBV2 and TRBJ1-2; D is perhaps TRBD1 (6 bases). V was cut by 8 bases and J by 4 bases, with 11 bases left in between. Germline V gene sequence: CDR1 SNHLY, CDR2 FYNNEI. CDR3 size: 12 residues. CDR3 protein: CASGGQSYGYTF. The CDR3 coding sequence is TGTGCCAGCGGCGGACAGTCCTATGGCTACACCTTC.

The V gene is TRBV29-1, the J gene TRBJ2-5; 7 bases are a match to TRBD2. Losses at the gene ends were 7 bases for V and 1 base for J; bases not matched to a gene: 6. The CDR3 consists of 13 residues. The germline CDR1 and CDR2 sequences are SQVTM and ANQGSEA. The CDR3 protein is CSERDQAQETQYF. CDR3 nucleotides: TGCAGCGAGCGGGACCAGGCCCAAGAGACCCAGTACTTC. Complete variable domain (other parts from reference TRBV29-1 and TRBJ2-5): SAVISQKPSRDICQRGTSLTIQCQVDSQVTMMFWYRQQPGQSLTLIATANQGSEATYESGFVIDKFPISRPNLTFSTLTVSNMSPEDSSIYLCSERDQAQETQYFGPGTRLLVL.

This chain links TRBV2 with TRBJ1-1, with 9 bases matching TRBD1. V was pared by 5 bases and J by 1 base, with 5 bases of the junction left unmatched. CDR1 is SNHLY and CDR2 is FYNNEI in the germline V gene. The CDR3 runs 15 residues. CDR3 amino acids: CASSRQGVSNTEAFF. The CDR3 nucleotides are TGTGCCAGCAGTCGACAGGGGGTTTCGAACACTGAAGCTTTCTTT.